This TCR beta chain appears in the sequencing data of a study of Tregs in tolerant kidney transplant recipients (dated by TCRdb to the late 2010s). Concerning the study at large: For bulk CFSE mixed lymphocyte reactions, CFSE-labeled recipient PBMCs were cocultured for less than 7 days with irradiated donor PBMCs and were then stained for CD3/CD4/CD8 and FACS-sorted. TCRbeta repertoire sequencing was used in a few healthy controls to compare several ways of expanding Tregs specific for an allogeneic donor. Before combined kidney and bone marrow transplantation, this study identified donor-specific regulatory T cells using TCRbeta sequencing and then followed those same cells after transplant.

Blood from healthy controls was obtained either from healthy volunteers or as purchased buffy coats. Healthy control blood was processed to PBMCs with a Ficoll density gradient and then cryopreserved, whereas patient PBMCs were collected both before and after transplant. For TCRbeta CDR3 sequencing, genomic DNA was extracted from sorted cells using the QIAGEN DNeasy Blood and Tissue Kit. Through immunoSEQ, high-throughput TCRbeta CDR3 sequencing was done commercially, including PCR amplification with internal controls and bias correction. Per the original workflow: Unique productive TCRbeta sequences were defined by CDR3 nucleotide sequence where primers matched, and otherwise by CDR3 amino acid sequence together with Vbeta and Jbeta genes. A sequence was defined as donor-reactive if the sequence was expanded at least 5-fold in CFSE-low cells compared with unstimulated cells and had a frequency of at least 0.01% in CFSE-low cells. Repertoire divergence was quantified by Jensen-Shannon divergence using the top 100 TCRbeta sequences ranked by frequency. For samples with multiple sequencing runs, sorting error was corrected in each run separately before the runs were combined. Drawn from immuneACCESS, this table holds only the in-frame rearrangements with V and J called that TCRdb kept. Clones are partly lost; checked studies trace under half to an unresolved V gene and leave the rest unexplained. The DNA was the basis for D and trimming; V, J and clone size are from that table. Across this sample there are approximately 1,800 clones, with 68% seen only once. Together, the top ten hold less than 4.5% of the sample.

Points the paper makes about the study in general: The study was limited by small patient numbers, and the findings need validation in larger populations and under other immunosuppression protocols. Biological reproducibility was not examined directly, but technical replication error appeared to be minimal. Expanding Tregs with activated donor B cells appeared to identify the most biologically relevant and donor-specific TCRbeta repertoire.

Points on this clone: Its antigen target is currently unknown. No much larger clone is present one base from it, and per-base qualities are unavailable.

The receptor comes from a human donor in good health. The sample consisted of CD8+ T cells from blood cultured with allogeneic cells.

CDR3 protein: CASSPTVREQYF. The base sequence is TGTGCCAGCAGTCCAACCGTACGGGAGCAGTACTTC. The rearrangement combines TRBV27 with TRBJ2-7, with the D gene call left open. V loses 5 bases of germline sequence and J loses 7 bases, and the interval between the two ends is 12 bases. From the germline V gene (reference sequence), CDR1 is MNHEY and CDR2 is SMNVEV. Including the terminal cysteine and phenylalanine, the CDR3 comprises 12 residues. The only DNA kept is the CDR3, 36 bases in frame from the first base.